The clone carrying this T cell receptor beta chain was counted only a few times. The CDR3 is made up of 14 amino acids. Trimming cost V 1 base and J 9 bases, with 10 bases left between them. The germline V gene has CDR1 SGHTA and CDR2 FQGNSA. Libraries were prepared by immunoSEQ multiplex PCR; TCRdb keeps only in-frame clonotypes and omits some of them. The table shows 250,000 to 300,000 clones, with 80% to 90% occurring only once. The record originates from a study of blood T cell repertoires in COVID-19. V usage is TRBV7-2 and J usage is TRBJ1-6; D may be TRBD1 (5 bases). The sequenced sample was PBMCs or T cells enriched from blood (not recorded which). The receptor was derived from a woman aged 45-59 years who had been exposed to COVID-19. CDR3 sequence reads: CASSLDGGGSPLHF. CDR3 bases: TGTGCCAGCAGCTTAGATGGCGGGGGTTCACCCCTCCACTTT.